The 24 T cell receptor beta chains listed next were all sequenced from one sample in a study of T cells in Graves' hyperthyroidism and ophthalmopathy. RNA transcripts were the template for amplifying TCR beta CDR3 regions. The HTBI set primed first-round TCR CDR3 RT-PCR. TCRdb independently ran MiXCR on the multiplex PCR reads; one entry per CDR3 protein. The data show some 570,000 distinct CDR3 sequences, 17% seen once. The specimen was blood. Source of these receptors: a woman between 18 and 29 years old with Graves' ophthalmopathy.

The rearrangement joins TRBV19 to TRBJ1-4; 10 bases match TRBD1. The CDR3 has 14 amino acids. Germline trimming cut 4 bases from V and 5 bases from J; bases unmatched to any gene: 1. CDR1 and CDR2 (germline): LNHDA, SQIVND (reference sequence). The CDR3 DNA reads as TGTGCCAGTAGTACGACAGGGGGCAATGAAAAACTGTTTTTT. Amino acids: CASSTTGGNEKLFF.

This clonotype was seen at least ten times. This chain uses TRBV6-2 or TRBV6-3 with TRBJ2-2, with D perhaps matching TRBD2 (5 bases). With 2 bases removed from V and 7 bases from J, the gap between germline ends came to 14 bases. Germline V gives CDR1 MNHEY, CDR2 SVGEGT. The length of the CDR3 is 15 residues. The CDR3 protein is CASSYDPAAGGELFF. In nucleotides, the CDR3 is TGTGCCAGCAGTTACGACCCGGCCGCGGGCGGGGAGCTGTTTTTT.

The V and J genes are TRBV7-2 and TRBJ2-5, with a tentative D call TRBD2 (5 bases). The length of the CDR3 is 16 residues. CDR1 and CDR2 (germline): SGHTA, FQGNSA. Trimming cost V 1 base and J 4 bases, with 16 bases left between them. The CDR3 here is CASSLGLGLAGETQYF. CDR3 bases: TGTGCCAGCAGCTTAGGTCTAGGGCTAGCAGGAGAGACCCAGTACTTC.

This clonotype has a count of ten or more. The rearrangement uses TRBV11-2 and TRBJ1-4, with D hard to call. The V gene's germline CDR1 is SGHAT and CDR2 FQNNGV. Trimming removed 5 bases from V and 10 bases from J, with 8 bases in between. This CDR3 contains 11 residues. The CDR3 sequence is CASSDDGKLFF. The CDR3 nucleotides are TGTGCCAGCAGCGACGACGGAAAACTGTTTTTT. The full variable domain, completed using reference TRBV11-2 and TRBJ1-4, is EAGVAQSPRYKIIEKRQSVAFWCNPISGHATLYWYQQILGQGPKLLIQFQNNGVVDDSQLPKDRFSAERLKGVDSTLKIQPAKLEDSAVYLCASSDDGKLFFGSGTQLSVL.

This clonotype was observed at least ten times. The rearrangement uses TRBV28 and TRBJ2-3; 7 bases map to TRBD2. Germline assignment: CDR1 MDHEN and CDR2 SYDVKM. The trim removed 4 bases at V and 2 bases at J, leaving 12 bases unmatched. This CDR3 region has 17 residues. Here the CDR3 DNA reads TGTGCCAGCAGTTCAGCCGGGACTATGGGTGCCACAGATACGCAGTATTTT. Encoded protein: CASSSAGTMGATDTQYF.

The rearrangement uses TRBV19 and TRBJ2-7; D remains unclear. This CDR3 contains 13 residues. The germline CDR1 and CDR2 sequences are LNHDA and SQIVND (reference sequence). Trimming stripped 5 bases from V and 7 bases from J, with 15 bases between. CDR3 residues: CASSVDGGWEQYF. The CDR3 DNA reads as TGTGCCAGTAGTGTGGACGGCGGTTGGGAGCAGTACTTC. Variable domain in full (rest from reference TRBV19 and TRBJ2-7): DGGITQSPKYLFRKEGQNVTLSCEQNLNHDAMYWYRQDPGQGLRLIYYSQIVNDFQKGDIAEGYSVSREKKESFPLTVTSAQKNPTAFYLCASSVDGGWEQYFGPGTRLTVT.

This clonotype was observed many times. The chain recombines TRBV20-1 with TRBJ2-5, with a weak D call TRBD2 (6 bases). Trimming cost V 1 base and J 2 bases, with 17 bases left between them. Germline V lookup: CDR1 DFQATT, CDR2 SNEGSKA (reference sequence). The length of the CDR3 is 16 residues. In DNA, the CDR3 is TGCAGTGCTAGAGGGGGGTGGGGGGACCCTCAAGAGACCCAGTACTTC. Translated, it gives CSARGGWGDPQETQYF.

Ten or more counts support this clonotype. The CDR3 DNA is TGCAGTGCTAGGCCCCGGGCCACCTTAAACACTGAAGCTTTCTTT. Translation gives CSARPRATLNTEAFF. The chain combines TRBV20-1 with TRBJ1-1; D not certain. Germline CDR1 reads DFQATT; CDR2 reads SNEGSKA (reference sequence). The CDR3 runs 15 residues. The V end was cut by 3 bases, the J end by 2 bases, with 16 bases between.

This clonotype appeared many times. CDR3: CASSQTTGLIGNTIYF. In nucleotides, the CDR3 is TGTGCCAGCAGCCAAACGACGGGGCTTATCGGAAACACCATATATTTT. This chain uses TRBV7-2 with TRBJ1-3, with D maybe TRBD1 (5 bases). Germline V lookup: CDR1 SGHTA, CDR2 FQGNSA. The CDR3 consists of 16 residues. V dropped 5 bases and J dropped 4 bases, with 18 bases sitting between them.

This clonotype was recorded at least ten times. This chain's CDR3 is CASSSGTGEAYSNQPQHF. The DNA for the CDR3 is TGTGCCAGCAGTTCCGGGACAGGGGAAGCATATAGCAATCAGCCCCAGCATTTT. The chain recombines TRBV28 with TRBJ1-5, with TRBD1 identical over 10 bases. Germline CDR1 is MDHEN and CDR2 is SYDVKM. V lost 4 bases to trimming and J lost 0 bases; unmatched junction nucleotides: 9. This CDR3 region has 18 residues.

This chain links TRBV28 with TRBJ1-1, with a possible D match to TRBD1 (6 bases). V shed 6 bases and J shed 5 bases, with 16 bases lying between them. This CDR3 has 14 residues. Germline CDR1 and CDR2: MDHEN and SYDVKM. CDR3 loop: CASRPGRGDTEAFF. The CDR3 coding sequence is TGTGCCAGCAGACCCGGAAGGGGGGATACTGAAGCTTTCTTT.

This clonotype occurred many times. The V gene is TRBV11-2, the J gene TRBJ2-1, with TRBD2 matching 13 bases. The ends lost 5 bases at V and 7 bases at J; junction bases unmatched: 8. Germline V gene lookup returns CDR1 SGHAT and CDR2 FQNNGV. The CDR3 runs 16 residues. The chain's CDR3 is CASSTLAGGPSNEQFF. The CDR3 DNA reads TGTGCCAGCAGCACACTAGCGGGAGGGCCCTCTAATGAGCAGTTCTTC.

This chain joins TRBV6-2 or TRBV6-3 and TRBJ2-1, with 8 bases matching TRBD2. Germline assignment: CDR1 MNHEY and CDR2 SVGEGT. V lost 6 bases, J lost 4 bases, and 8 bases stayed unmatched. The CDR3 contains 15 residues. CDR3 sequence reads: CASSGSGGLYNEQFF. DNA for the CDR3: TGTGCCAGCAGCGGGAGCGGGGGCCTATACAATGAGCAGTTCTTC.

Many counts were recorded for this clonotype. The chain recombines TRBV12-3 or TRBV12-4 with TRBJ1-6; 10 bases agree with TRBD1. With 5 bases clipped from V and 8 bases from J, the junction kept 6 bases outside the gene matches. This CDR3 is 15 amino acids long. The CDR3 sequence is CASSPRQGADSPLHF. CDR3 DNA sequence: TGTGCCAGCAGTCCAAGACAGGGGGCGGATTCACCCCTCCACTTT.

The table lists this clonotype with many counts. This rearrangement joins TRBV13 to TRBJ1-1, with D tentatively TRBD1 (6 bases). The CDR3 extends over 12 amino acids. Germline CDR1 PRHDT, CDR2 FYEKMQ (reference sequence). V was cut by 6 bases and J by 3 bases, with 8 bases left in between. CDR3 region: CASRQGDTEAFF. The CDR3 region has the DNA TGTGCCAGCAGACAGGGTGACACTGAAGCTTTCTTT.

This sequence joins TRBV7-9 and TRBJ2-5; either TRBD1 or TRBD2 may fit D (5 bases each). This CDR3 comprises 15 residues. CDR1 is SEHNR, CDR2 FQNEAQ, per germline (reference sequence). With 1 base removed from V and 5 bases from J, the gap between germline ends came to 14 bases. CDR3 sequence reads: CASSLGGLQRETQYF. The CDR3 coding sequence is TGTGCCAGCAGCTTAGGGGGGTTACAGAGGGAGACCCAGTACTTC.

V usage is TRBV5-6 and J usage is TRBJ2-7; D is possibly TRBD1 (6 bases). V gave up 4 bases and J gave up 3 bases, with 14 bases separating them. The germline CDR1 and CDR2 sequences are SGHDT and YYEEEE. The CDR3 runs 14 residues. For the CDR3, the DNA is TGTGCCAGCAGCCAAGGACAGAGCTTCTACGAGCAGTACTTC. It encodes CASSQGQSFYEQYF.

This clonotype was counted at least ten times. This sequence joins TRBV5-1 and TRBJ1-2; TRBD1 is a possible D gene (6 bases). V lost 4 bases to trimming and J lost 2 bases, with 15 bases between them. Germline loops: CDR1 SGHRS, CDR2 YFSETQ. The CDR3 length is 15 residues. CDR3 sequence reads: CASSPGHTTNYGYTF. In nucleotides, the CDR3 is TGCGCCAGCAGCCCGGGACACACCACCAACTATGGCTACACCTTC.

This clonotype occurred many times. The chain has TRBV5-1 and TRBJ2-7; D unresolved. Trimming took off 6 bases at V and 1 base at J, with 8 bases between the two ends. Germline CDR1 and CDR2: SGHRS and YFSETQ. The CDR3 totals 12 residues. CDR3 in amino acids: CASISPSYEQYF. The CDR3 region has the DNA TGCGCCAGCATCTCCCCTTCCTACGAGCAGTACTTC. Based on the CDR3 plus reference TRBV5-1 and TRBJ2-7, the full variable domain is KAGVTQTPRYLIKTRGQQVTLSCSPISGHRSVSWYQQTPGQGLQFLFEYFSETQRNKGNFPGRFSGRQFSNSRSEMNVSTLELGDSALYLCASISPSYEQYFGPGTRLTVT.

This clonotype was counted a few times. The CDR3 region has the DNA TGTGCCAGCAGCCAAGAGGCCGGGGAGCTGTTTTTT. Amino acid sequence: CASSQEAGELFF. The rearrangement uses TRBV3-1 and TRBJ2-2; D is ambiguous. Trimming pared 0 bases from V and 6 bases from J, leaving 2 bases between. This CDR3 has 12 residues. Germline V CDR1 and CDR2: LGHDT, YNNKEL (reference sequence).

This clonotype was detected many times. The chain links TRBV30 to TRBJ1-2; D unresolved. The CDR3 sequence is 13 residues long. Germline lookup yields CDR1 GTSNPN and CDR2 SVGIG (reference sequence). The germline V and J ends were trimmed by 2 bases and 8 bases, with 15 bases remaining between them. This CDR3 is CAWSPAGDQGYTF. CDR3 coding DNA: TGTGCCTGGAGTCCCGCAGGAGACCAGGGCTACACCTTC.

This clonotype was seen more than once but under ten times. The rearrangement uses TRBV10-3 and TRBJ1-2; D not resolved. Germline V lookup: CDR1 ENHRY, CDR2 SYGVKD. V lost 3 bases and J 4 bases, leaving 12 bases between the germline ends. The CDR3 totals 14 residues. CDR3 DNA sequence: TGTGCCATCAGTGACCCCCGCGAGATCTATGGCTACACCTTC. Its translation is CAISDPREIYGYTF.

This clonotype turned up a few times. V usage is TRBV27 and J usage is TRBJ2-7; D perhaps matches TRBD1 (5 bases). Germline V lookup: CDR1 MNHEY, CDR2 SMNVEV (reference sequence). The CDR3 has 15 residues. V was cut by 7 bases and J by 6 bases, with 22 bases left in between. The CDR3 reads CASINVGTGLSEQYF. The CDR3 DNA follows: TGTGCCAGCATCAACGTAGGCACAGGTCTATCCGAGCAGTACTTC.

A few counts support this clonotype. The chain links TRBV10-3 to TRBJ2-7; no definite D call. The CDR3 is made up of 12 amino acids. V dropped 0 bases and J dropped 3 bases, with 3 bases sitting between them. Germline V lookup: CDR1 ENHRY, CDR2 SYGVKD. CDR3 coding DNA: TGTGCCATCAGTGAGTCAGGCTACGAGCAGTACTTC. Its translation is CAISESGYEQYF.